The 20 T cell receptor beta chains below come from one sample, sequenced in a study of cytomegalovirus exposure and HLA in healthy donors (dated 2017 in TCRdb). Receptor amplification or capture employed the immunoSEQ multiplex PCR assay. A mixture of 60 forward primers for TCR Vbeta segments and 13 reverse primers for TCR Jbeta segments was used in the multiplex PCR. What TCRdb holds here is the immuneACCESS table cut down to in-frame rearrangements. Part of the clones is not present; checked against another copy, under half of the missing clones reflect an unresolved V gene, and the others are unexplained. The sample table shows about 200,000 clones, and 82% are seen once. Clones ranked in the top ten supply 2.7% of the sample. Sequencing was carried out using PBMCs. Receptors originate from a woman aged 40 to 50 in good health and CMV-seronegative.

The rearrangement uses TRBV5-1 and TRBJ1-4; D is possibly TRBD1 (6 bases). This CDR3 comprises 13 residues. Germline V gives CDR1 SGHRS, CDR2 YFSETQ. V was shortened by 5 bases and J by 2 bases, with 7 bases between the two germline ends. The CDR3 DNA sequence: TGCGCCAGCAGGGGGGCGACTAATGAAAAACTGTTTTTT. Protein sequence: CASRGATNEKLFF.

This sequence joins TRBV2 and TRBJ1-3; 9 bases match TRBD1. The CDR3 has 15 amino acids. Germline CDR1 reads SNHLY; CDR2 reads FYNNEI. The junction had 9 bases not matched to a gene; V was cut back by 4 bases and J by 8 bases. In DNA, the CDR3 is TGTGCCAGCAGTGTACAGGGGGCGACGGTGGACACCATATATTTT. This sequence encodes CASSVQGATVDTIYF. Full variable domain (missing parts from reference TRBV2 and TRBJ1-3): EPEVTQTPSHQVTQMGQEVILRCVPISNHLYFYWYRQILGQKVEFLVSFYNNEISEKSEIFDDQFSVERPDGSNFTLKIRSTKLEDSAMYFCASSVQGATVDTIYFGEGSWLTVV.

The chain uses TRBV10-1 and TRBJ1-4; D is perhaps TRBD1 (5 bases). This CDR3 is 13 amino acids long. V lost 3 bases, J lost 7 bases, and 9 bases lay in between. Germline lookup yields CDR1 WNHNN and CDR2 SYGVQD (reference sequence). In DNA, the CDR3 is TGCGCCAGCAGTGAAACCGGGGGTGAAAAACTGTTTTTT. It codes for CASSETGGEKLFF.

In nucleotides, the CDR3 is TGTGCCAGCAGTTACTCGAATGCAGGCTCTGGAAACACCATATATTTT. Translating it yields CASSYSNAGSGNTIYF. The chain uses TRBV6-5 and TRBJ1-3; D unresolved. Germline CDR1 is MNHEY and CDR2 is SVGAGI. This CDR3 is built from 16 residues. V dropped 0 bases and J dropped 0 bases, with 9 bases sitting between them.

The chain uses TRBV27 and TRBJ2-7; 7 bases line up with TRBD1. CDR1 MNHEY and CDR2 SMNVEV come from the germline V gene (reference sequence). J was trimmed by 3 bases and V by 5 bases; bases with no gene match: 10. The length of the CDR3 is 15 residues. The CDR3 bases are TGTGCCAGCAGTACTCGCCCGGGACAGATCTACGAGCAGTACTTC. Its translation is CASSTRPGQIYEQYF.

The V call is TRBV7-9, the J call TRBJ1-2; D is possibly TRBD1 (5 bases). This CDR3 comprises 17 residues. CDR1 and CDR2 (germline): SEHNR, FQNEAQ (reference sequence). Trimming removed 0 bases from V and 5 bases from J, with 19 bases in between. As DNA, the CDR3 is TGTGCCAGCAGCTTAGCATTCGTAGGGGCCTGGGTTTATGGCTACACCTTC. Encoded protein: CASSLAFVGAWVYGYTF.

V usage is TRBV7-6 and J usage is TRBJ2-5, with D perhaps TRBD2 (5 bases). Trimming cost V 1 base and J 2 bases, with 17 bases left between them. The CDR3 has 17 amino acids. The germline V gene has CDR1 SGHVS and CDR2 FNYEAQ. CDR3 in DNA: TGTGCCAGCAGCTTAGAGGAGGAATCGGCGGTTCAAGAGACCCAGTACTTC. Translating gives CASSLEEESAVQETQYF.

This sequence joins TRBV7-2 and TRBJ1-1, with D unclear. V gave up 7 bases and J gave up 9 bases, with 15 bases separating them. Germline CDR1 SGHTA, CDR2 FQGNSA. This CDR3 region has 12 residues. The DNA of the CDR3 is TGTGCCAGCACCCTTCGCCCGGGGAAAGCTTTCTTT. Translating gives CASTLRPGKAFF.

The chain carries TRBV30 and TRBJ1-5; a weak D match, TRBD1 (5 bases). Germline CDR1 GTSNPN, CDR2 SVGIG (reference sequence). The CDR3 length is 13 residues. The V end was cut by 4 bases, the J end by 2 bases, with 9 bases between. As DNA, the CDR3 is TGTGCCTGGACGGGGGGGGGCAATCAGCCCCAGCATTTT. This gives the protein CAWTGGGNQPQHF.

The chain recombines TRBV7-2 with TRBJ2-5, with D possibly matching TRBD2 (5 bases). Germline values: CDR1 SGHTA, CDR2 FQGNSA. Trimming left V 3 bases short and J 4 bases short, with 6 bases between. The CDR3 loop spans 12 amino acids. DNA of the CDR3: TGTGCCAGCAGCTTCGGAGGAGAGACCCAGTACTTC. Its protein product is CASSFGGETQYF.

V and J are TRBV5-1 and TRBJ2-5; D is unresolved. V was shortened by 0 bases and J by 3 bases, with 12 bases between the two germline ends. Per germline, CDR1 SGHRS and CDR2 YFSETQ. The CDR3 totals 15 residues. DNA of the CDR3: TGCGCCAGCAGCTTGGTTAACAGTATGAAAGAGACCCAGTACTTC. Residues: CASSLVNSMKETQYF.

This clone was seen a few times. The chain recombines TRBV19 with TRBJ1-2; TRBD1 aligns across 9 bases. Looked up from germline, CDR1 is LNHDA and CDR2 is SQIVND (reference sequence). J lost 0 bases, V lost 3 bases, and 11 bases had no gene match. CDR3 length equals 18 residues. CDR3 in DNA: TGTGCCAGTAGTATCCTACCGGGACAGGGAACAGCTAACTATGGCTACACCTTC. Its translation is CASSILPGQGTANYGYTF.

Only a few counts were recorded for this clone. V is TRBV18 and J is TRBJ1-4; TRBD1 might be the D (5 bases). Trimming took off 3 bases at V and 7 bases at J, with 12 bases between the two ends. The germline V gene encodes CDR1 KGHSH and CDR2 LQKENI. This CDR3 spans 14 amino acids. CDR3 amino acids: CASSPPGGVEKLFF. The DNA for the CDR3 is TGTGCCAGCTCACCGCCCGGGGGGGTTGAAAAACTGTTTTTT.

The chain couples TRBV15 to TRBJ1-1, with TRBD1 matching over 8 bases. Looked up from germline, CDR1 is LNHNV and CDR2 is YYDKDF (reference sequence). CDR3 length: 16 residues. V was pared by 0 bases and J by 7 bases, with 10 bases of the junction left unmatched. The CDR3 DNA reads TGTGCCACCAGCAGAGAGGCTGGGACAGGAGGCTTTGAAGCTTTCTTT. Amino acids: CATSREAGTGGFEAFF.

This chain joins TRBV28 and TRBJ2-1; weak D call: TRBD1 (5 bases). The CDR3 is made up of 16 amino acids. Trimming removed 0 bases from V and 6 bases from J, with 15 bases in between. Per germline, CDR1 MDHEN and CDR2 SYDVKM. The CDR3 region is CASSLWTSSRGNEQFF. The CDR3 nucleotides are TGTGCCAGCAGTTTATGGACCTCTTCTAGGGGCAATGAGCAGTTCTTC. The complete variable domain, with remaining parts taken from reference TRBV28 and TRBJ2-1, reads DVKVTQSSRYLVKRTGEKVFLECVQDMDHENMFWYRQDPGLGLRLIYFSYDVKMKEKGDIPEGYSVSREKKERFSLILESASTNQTSMYLCASSLWTSSRGNEQFFGPGTRLTVL.

DNA for the CDR3: TGTGCCAGCAGTGAATGGGATAGCGGGGGGGGTGGGAATGAGCAGTTCTTC. This gives the protein CASSEWDSGGGGNEQFF. This chain links TRBV25-1 with TRBJ2-1, with 11 bases that match TRBD2. J gave up 7 bases and V 1 base, and 9 bases lay outside the gene matches. CDR1 is MGHDK, CDR2 SYGVNS, per germline. CDR3 length equals 17 residues.

This clone was seen a handful of times. J is TRBJ1-5 and V is TRBV27, with 9 bases lining up with TRBD1. This CDR3 spans 13 amino acids. Trimming at V came to 5 bases and at J to 4 bases, leaving 0 bases not matched to a gene. Germline assignment: CDR1 MNHEY and CDR2 SMNVEV (reference sequence). The CDR3 DNA sequence: TGTGCCAGCAGTGGACAGGGGAATCAGCCCCAGCATTTT. Translated, it gives CASSGQGNQPQHF.

The V and J genes are TRBV13 and TRBJ2-1; D may be TRBD2 (5 bases). Germline V gene lookup returns CDR1 PRHDT and CDR2 FYEKMQ (reference sequence). This CDR3 spans 12 amino acids. Trimming removed 2 bases from V and 9 bases from J, with 8 bases in between. CDR3 loop: CASSLLAPEQFF. DNA for the CDR3: TGTGCCAGCAGCTTACTAGCTCCTGAGCAGTTCTTC.

This sequence joins TRBV19 and TRBJ2-5; maybe TRBD1 (5 bases). Between the trimmed V and J ends, which lost 6 bases and 2 bases, there was a span of 10 bases. The CDR3 is made up of 13 amino acids. Germline V gives CDR1 LNHDA, CDR2 SQIVND (reference sequence). CDR3 sequence: CASSQTVQETQYF. CDR3 coding DNA: TGTGCCAGTAGCCAGACAGTGCAAGAGACCCAGTACTTC.

The V call is TRBV30, the J call TRBJ2-7; 7 bases line up with TRBD1. CDR1 and CDR2 (germline): GTSNPN, SVGIG (reference sequence). Germline trimming cut 5 bases from V and 2 bases from J; bases unmatched to any gene: 6. This CDR3 spans 13 amino acids. CDR3 amino acids: CAWARTGTYEQYF. DNA for the CDR3: TGTGCCTGGGCACGGACAGGTACCTACGAGCAGTACTTC.